This T cell receptor beta chain was identified during a study of blood T cell repertoires in COVID-19. Study background: Whether acute or convalescent, the COVID-19 samples came from the United States, Italy and Spain. PBMCs, B-cell-depleted T cells, or T cells were the source of the cDNA or gDNA that made up the material.

Germline loops: CDR1 SNHLY, CDR2 FYNNEI. The CDR3 loop spans 15 amino acids. The ends lost 6 bases at V and 6 bases at J; junction bases unmatched: 8. Under the authors' procedure: The assay estimated nucleated cells by amplifying reference gene primers. Generated by immunoSEQ multiplex PCR, the TCRdb table keeps only in-frame clones and is missing some. V and J calls and clone size are given by that table; D and trimming were obtained from the DNA. The sample has about 99,000 clones, around 90% seen once; the top ten hold about 3%. The source of this sequence is a human donor in a cohort sampled during active COVID-19. Specimen: peripheral blood. The rearrangement joins TRBV2 to TRBJ2-7, with 13 bases that match TRBD2. The chain's CDR3 is CASSPTSGGAAEQYF. The CDR3 coding sequence is TGTGCCAGCAGCCCTACTAGCGGGGGGGCCGCCGAGCAGTACTTC.